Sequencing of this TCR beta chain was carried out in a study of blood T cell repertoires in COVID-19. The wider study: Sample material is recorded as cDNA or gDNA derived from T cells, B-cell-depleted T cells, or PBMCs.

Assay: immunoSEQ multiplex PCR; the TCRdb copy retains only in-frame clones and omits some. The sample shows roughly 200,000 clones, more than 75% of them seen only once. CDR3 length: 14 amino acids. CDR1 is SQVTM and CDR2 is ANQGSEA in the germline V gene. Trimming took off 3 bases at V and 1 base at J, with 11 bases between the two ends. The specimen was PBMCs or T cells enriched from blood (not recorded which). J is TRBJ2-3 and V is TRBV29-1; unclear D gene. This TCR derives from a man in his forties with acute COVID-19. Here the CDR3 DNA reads TGCAGCGTTGAGGGCCCCTTAGGCACAGATACGCAGTATTTT. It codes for CSVEGPLGTDTQYF.